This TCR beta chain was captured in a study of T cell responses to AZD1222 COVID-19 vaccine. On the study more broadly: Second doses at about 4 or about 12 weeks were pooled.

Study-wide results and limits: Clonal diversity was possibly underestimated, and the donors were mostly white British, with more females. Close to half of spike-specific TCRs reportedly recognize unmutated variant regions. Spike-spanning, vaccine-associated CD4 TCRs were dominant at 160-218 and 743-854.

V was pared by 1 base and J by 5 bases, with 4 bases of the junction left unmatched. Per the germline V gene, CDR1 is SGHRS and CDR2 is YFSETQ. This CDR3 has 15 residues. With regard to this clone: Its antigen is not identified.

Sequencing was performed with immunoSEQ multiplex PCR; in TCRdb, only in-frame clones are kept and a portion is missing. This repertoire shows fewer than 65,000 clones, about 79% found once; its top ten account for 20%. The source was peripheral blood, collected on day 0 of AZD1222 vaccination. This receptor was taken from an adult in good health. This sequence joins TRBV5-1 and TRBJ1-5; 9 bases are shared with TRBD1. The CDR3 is CASSLWGQGDQPQHF. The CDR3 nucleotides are TGCGCCAGCAGCTTGTGGGGACAGGGTGATCAGCCCCAGCATTTT.